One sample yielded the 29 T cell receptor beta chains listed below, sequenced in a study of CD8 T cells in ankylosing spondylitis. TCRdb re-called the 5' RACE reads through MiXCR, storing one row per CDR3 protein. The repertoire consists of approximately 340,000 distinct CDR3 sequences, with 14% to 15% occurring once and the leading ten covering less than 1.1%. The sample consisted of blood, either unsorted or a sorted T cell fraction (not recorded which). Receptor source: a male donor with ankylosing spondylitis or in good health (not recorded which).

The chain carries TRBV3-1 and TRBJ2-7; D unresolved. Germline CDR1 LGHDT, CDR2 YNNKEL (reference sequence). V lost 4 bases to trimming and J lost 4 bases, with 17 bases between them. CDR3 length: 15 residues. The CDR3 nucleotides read TGTGCCAGCAGCCCCGTAATGAAGAGCCAATACGAGCAGTACTTC. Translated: CASSPVMKSQYEQYF.

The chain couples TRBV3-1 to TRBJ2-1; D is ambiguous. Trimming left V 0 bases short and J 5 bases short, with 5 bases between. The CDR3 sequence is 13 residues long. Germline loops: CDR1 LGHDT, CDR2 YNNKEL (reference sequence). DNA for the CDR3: TGTGCCAGCAGCCAAGAAGGTAACAATGAGCAGTTCTTC. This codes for CASSQEGNNEQFF.

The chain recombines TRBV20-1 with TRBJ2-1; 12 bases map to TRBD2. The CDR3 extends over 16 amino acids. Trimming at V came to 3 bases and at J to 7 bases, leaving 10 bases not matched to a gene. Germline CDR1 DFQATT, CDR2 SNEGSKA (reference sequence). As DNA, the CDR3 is TGCAGTGCTAGCTTCCTAGCGGGAGGGCGGTTGAATGAGCAGTTCTTC. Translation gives CSASFLAGGRLNEQFF.

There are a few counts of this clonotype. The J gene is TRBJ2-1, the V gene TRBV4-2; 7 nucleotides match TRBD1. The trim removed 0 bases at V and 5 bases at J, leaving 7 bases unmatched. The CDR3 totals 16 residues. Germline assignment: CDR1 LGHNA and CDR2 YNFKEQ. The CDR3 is CASSQDKGQNNNEQFF. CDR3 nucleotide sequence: TGTGCCAGCAGCCAAGATAAGGGACAGAACAACAATGAGCAGTTCTTC.

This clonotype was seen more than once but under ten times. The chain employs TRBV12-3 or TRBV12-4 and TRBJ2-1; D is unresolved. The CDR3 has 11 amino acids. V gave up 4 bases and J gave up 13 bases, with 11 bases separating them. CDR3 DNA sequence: TGTGCCAGCAGTTCCACCGGCCCCCAGTTCTTC. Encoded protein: CASSSTGPQFF.

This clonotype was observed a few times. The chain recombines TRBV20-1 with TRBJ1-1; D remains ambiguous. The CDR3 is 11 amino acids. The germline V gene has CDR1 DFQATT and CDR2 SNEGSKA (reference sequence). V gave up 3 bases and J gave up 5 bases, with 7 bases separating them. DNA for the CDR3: TGCAGTGCTAGGAGGAGAACTGAAGCTTTCTTT. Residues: CSARRRTEAFF.

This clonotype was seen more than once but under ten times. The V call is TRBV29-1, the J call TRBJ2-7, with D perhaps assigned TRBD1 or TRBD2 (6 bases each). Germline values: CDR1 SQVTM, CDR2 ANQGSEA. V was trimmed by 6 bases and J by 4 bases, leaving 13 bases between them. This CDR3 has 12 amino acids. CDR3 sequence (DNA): TGCAGCGTGCGGGACACAACTTACGAGCAGTACTTC. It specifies CSVRDTTYEQYF.

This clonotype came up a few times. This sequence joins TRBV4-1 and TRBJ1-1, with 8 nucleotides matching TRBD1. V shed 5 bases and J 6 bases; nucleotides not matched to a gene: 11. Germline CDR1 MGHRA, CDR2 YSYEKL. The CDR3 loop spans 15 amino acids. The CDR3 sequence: CASSSNRGNGAEAFF. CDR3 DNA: TGCGCCAGCAGCTCCAACAGGGGGAATGGGGCTGAAGCTTTCTTT.

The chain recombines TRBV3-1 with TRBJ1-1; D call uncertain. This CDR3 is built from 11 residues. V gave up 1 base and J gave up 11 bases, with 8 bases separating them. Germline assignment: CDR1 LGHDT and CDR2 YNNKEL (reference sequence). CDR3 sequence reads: CASSQGPWAFF. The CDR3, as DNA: TGTGCCAGCAGCCAAGGCCCTTGGGCTTTCTTT.

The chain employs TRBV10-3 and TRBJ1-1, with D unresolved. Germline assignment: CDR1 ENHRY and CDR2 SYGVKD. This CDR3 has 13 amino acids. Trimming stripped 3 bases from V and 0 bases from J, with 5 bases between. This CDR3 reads CAISDGMNTEAFF. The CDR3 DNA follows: TGTGCCATCAGTGACGGAATGAACACTGAAGCTTTCTTT.

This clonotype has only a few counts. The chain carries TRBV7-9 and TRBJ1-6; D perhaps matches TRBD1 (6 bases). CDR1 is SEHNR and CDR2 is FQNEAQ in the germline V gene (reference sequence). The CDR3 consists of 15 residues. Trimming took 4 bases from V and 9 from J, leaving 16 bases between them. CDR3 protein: CASSSVQGFGSPLHF. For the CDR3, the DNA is TGTGCCAGCAGCTCCGTACAGGGCTTTGGTTCACCCCTCCACTTT. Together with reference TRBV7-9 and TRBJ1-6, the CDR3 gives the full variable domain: DTGVSQNPRHKITKRGQNVTFRCDPISEHNRLYWYRQTLGQGPEFLTYFQNEAQLEKSRLLSDRFSAERPKGSFSTLEIQRTEQGDSAMYLCASSSVQGFGSPLHFGNGTRLTVT.

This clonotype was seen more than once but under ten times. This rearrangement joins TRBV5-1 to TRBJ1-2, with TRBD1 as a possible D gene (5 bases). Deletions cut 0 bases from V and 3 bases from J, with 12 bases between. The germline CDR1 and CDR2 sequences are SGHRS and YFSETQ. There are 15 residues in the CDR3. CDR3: CASSLGGSQDYGYTF. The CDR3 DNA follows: TGCGCCAGCAGCTTGGGGGGGAGTCAGGACTATGGCTACACCTTC.

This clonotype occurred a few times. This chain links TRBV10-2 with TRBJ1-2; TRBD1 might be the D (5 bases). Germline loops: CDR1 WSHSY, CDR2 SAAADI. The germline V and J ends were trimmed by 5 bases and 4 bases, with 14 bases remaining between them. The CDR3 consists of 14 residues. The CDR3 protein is CASSPPGNGYGYTF. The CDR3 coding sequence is TGCGCCAGCAGTCCCCCAGGGAACGGCTATGGCTACACCTTC.

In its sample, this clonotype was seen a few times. The CDR3 DNA follows: TGCGCCAGCAGCTTGGGGCAGGGGCAATACACCGGGGAGCTGTTTTTT. It translates to CASSLGQGQYTGELFF. V and J are TRBV5-1 and TRBJ2-2; tentatively, D is TRBD1 (6 bases). V was cut by 0 bases and J by 3 bases, with 12 bases left in between. The CDR3 spans 16 residues. From germline, CDR1 is SGHRS and CDR2 YFSETQ.

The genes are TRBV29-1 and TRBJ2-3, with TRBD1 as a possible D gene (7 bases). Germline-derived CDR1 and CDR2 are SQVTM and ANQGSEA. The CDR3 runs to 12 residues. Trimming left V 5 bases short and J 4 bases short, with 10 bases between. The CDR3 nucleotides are TGCAGCGTTCGCAGGGGGGCAGATACGCAGTATTTT. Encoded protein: CSVRRGADTQYF.

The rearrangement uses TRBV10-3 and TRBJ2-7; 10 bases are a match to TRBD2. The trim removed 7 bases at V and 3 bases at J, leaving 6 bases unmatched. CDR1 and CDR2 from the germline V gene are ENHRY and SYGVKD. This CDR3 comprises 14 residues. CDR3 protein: CAITRTSGFYEQYF. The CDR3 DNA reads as TGTGCCATCACAAGGACTAGCGGTTTCTACGAGCAGTACTTC.

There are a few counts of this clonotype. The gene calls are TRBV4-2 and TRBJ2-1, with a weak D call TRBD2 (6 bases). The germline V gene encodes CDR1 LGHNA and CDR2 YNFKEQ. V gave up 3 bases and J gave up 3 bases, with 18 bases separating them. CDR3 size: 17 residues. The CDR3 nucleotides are TGTGCCAGCAGCCATTACATCGCGGCGGGGAGCTACAATGAGCAGTTCTTC. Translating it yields CASSHYIAAGSYNEQFF.

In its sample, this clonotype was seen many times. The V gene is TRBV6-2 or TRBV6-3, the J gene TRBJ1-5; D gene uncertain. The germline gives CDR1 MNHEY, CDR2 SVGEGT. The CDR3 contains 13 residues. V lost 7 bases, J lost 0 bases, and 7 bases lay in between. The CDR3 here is CASMRFSNQPQHF. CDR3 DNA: TGTGCCAGCATGCGGTTTAGCAATCAGCCCCAGCATTTT.

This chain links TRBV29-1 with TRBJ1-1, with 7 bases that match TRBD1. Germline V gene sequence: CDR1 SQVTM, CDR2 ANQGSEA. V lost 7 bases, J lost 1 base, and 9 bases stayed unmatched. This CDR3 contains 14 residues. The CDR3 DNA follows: TGCAGCGCTGATAGTCGGACAGGGAACACTGAAGCTTTCTTT. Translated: CSADSRTGNTEAFF.

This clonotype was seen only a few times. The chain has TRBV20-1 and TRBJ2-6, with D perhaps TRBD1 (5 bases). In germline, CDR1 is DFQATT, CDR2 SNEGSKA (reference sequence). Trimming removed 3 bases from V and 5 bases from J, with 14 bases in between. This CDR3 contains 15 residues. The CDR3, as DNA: TGCAGTGCTAGCGACAGTCTAAGTCGGGCCAACGTCCTGACTTTC. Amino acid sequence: CSASDSLSRANVLTF.

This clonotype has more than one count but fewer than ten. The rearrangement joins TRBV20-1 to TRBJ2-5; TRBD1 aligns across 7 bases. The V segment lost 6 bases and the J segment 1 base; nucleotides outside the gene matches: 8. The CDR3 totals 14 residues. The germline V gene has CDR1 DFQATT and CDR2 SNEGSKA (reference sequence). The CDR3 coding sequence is TGCAGTGCCCCCTTGGGGACAGTCCAAGAGACCCAGTACTTC. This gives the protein CSAPLGTVQETQYF.

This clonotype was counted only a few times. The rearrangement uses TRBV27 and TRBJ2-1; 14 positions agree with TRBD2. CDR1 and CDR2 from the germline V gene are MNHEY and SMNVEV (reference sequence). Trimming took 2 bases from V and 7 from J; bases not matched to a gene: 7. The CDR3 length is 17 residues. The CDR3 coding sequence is TGTGCCAGCAGTTTAAGGGGACTAGCGGGAGCTAGGAATGAGCAGTTCTTC. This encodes CASSLRGLAGARNEQFF.

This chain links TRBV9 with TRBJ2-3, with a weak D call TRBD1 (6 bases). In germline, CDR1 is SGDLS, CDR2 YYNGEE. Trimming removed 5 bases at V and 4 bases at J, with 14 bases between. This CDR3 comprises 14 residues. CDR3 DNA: TGTGCCAGCAGGACACTCCAGGGGCCAGATACGCAGTATTTT. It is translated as CASRTLQGPDTQYF.

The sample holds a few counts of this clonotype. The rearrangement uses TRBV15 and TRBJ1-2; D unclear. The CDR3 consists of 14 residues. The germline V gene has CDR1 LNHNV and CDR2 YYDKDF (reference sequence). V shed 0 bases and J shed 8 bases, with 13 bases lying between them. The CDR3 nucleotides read TGTGCCACCAGCAGAGAGGCAGTCGGCTCCGGCTACACCTTC. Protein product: CATSREAVGSGYTF.

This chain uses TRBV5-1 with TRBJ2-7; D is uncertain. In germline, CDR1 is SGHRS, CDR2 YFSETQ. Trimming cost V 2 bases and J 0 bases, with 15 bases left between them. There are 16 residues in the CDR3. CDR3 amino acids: CASSFDPSGSSYEQYF. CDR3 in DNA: TGCGCCAGCAGCTTTGACCCCTCTGGAAGCTCCTACGAGCAGTACTTC.

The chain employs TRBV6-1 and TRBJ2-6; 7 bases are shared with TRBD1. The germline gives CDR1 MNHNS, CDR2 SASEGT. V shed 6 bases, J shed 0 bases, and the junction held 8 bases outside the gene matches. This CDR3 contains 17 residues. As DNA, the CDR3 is TGTGCCAGCAGAAACCCCGGACAGGCCTCTGGGGCCAACGTCCTGACTTTC. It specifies CASRNPGQASGANVLTF.

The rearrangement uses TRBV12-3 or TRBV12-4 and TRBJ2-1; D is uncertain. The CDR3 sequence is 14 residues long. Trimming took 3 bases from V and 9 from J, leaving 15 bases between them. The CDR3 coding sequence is TGTGCCAGCAGTTTTCTAGGGATTCAACTTGAGCAGTTCTTC. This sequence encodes CASSFLGIQLEQFF.

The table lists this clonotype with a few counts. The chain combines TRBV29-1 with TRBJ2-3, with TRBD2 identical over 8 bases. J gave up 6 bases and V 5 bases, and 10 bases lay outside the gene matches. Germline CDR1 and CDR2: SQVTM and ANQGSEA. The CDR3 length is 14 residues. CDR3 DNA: TGCAGCGTTCGGGAGGGCCCTAAAGCTGATACGCAGTATTTT. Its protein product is CSVREGPKADTQYF.

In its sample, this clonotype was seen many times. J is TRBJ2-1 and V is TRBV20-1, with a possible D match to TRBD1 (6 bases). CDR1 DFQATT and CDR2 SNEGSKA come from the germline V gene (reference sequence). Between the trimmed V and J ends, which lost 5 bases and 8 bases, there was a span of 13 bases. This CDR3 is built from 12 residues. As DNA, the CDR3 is TGCAGTGCTCCACAGGGTTCGGATGAGCAGTTCTTC. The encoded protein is CSAPQGSDEQFF.